The clone carrying this T cell receptor (beta chain) occurred a few times. Through a sample-barcoded 5' primer and a J-beta primer mix, a second PCR was run for roughly 6 to 12 cycles. TCRdb ran MiXCR on the 5' RACE reads and lists one entry per CDR3 protein. Of fewer than 950,000 distinct CDR3 sequences listed, approximately 53% are singletons. The entry originates in a study of blood T cells in healthy people across ages. The receptor was isolated from a man older than 75 in good health. Sample: blood.

The CDR3 DNA sequence: TGTGCCAGCAGCCTTACCGGACAGGGGACCTACGAGCAGTACTTC. Protein sequence: CASSLTGQGTYEQYF. V gene TRBV3-1 combines with J gene TRBJ2-7; 9 nucleotides align to TRBD1. V lost 4 bases and J lost 2; bases outside the gene matches: 6. Germline CDR1 reads LGHDT; CDR2 reads YNNKEL (reference sequence). The CDR3 sequence is 15 residues long.